This T cell receptor (beta chain) derives from a study of T cell responses to AZD1222 COVID-19 vaccine (dated by TCRdb to the early 2020s). Broadly, across the study: AZD1222 recipients whose second dose came at about 4 weeks and those whose second dose came at about 12 weeks were combined into one group, since spike-specific TCR depth and breadth did not differ between the two schedules. A total of about 250 trial participants underwent TCR sequencing, of whom 200 to 220 had received two doses of AZD1222 and roughly 26 had received two doses of the MenACWY control vaccine. Enrollment into the trials was organized by age into subgroups of 18-55, 56-69 and 70-plus years, and those subgroups contained about 160, 30 and 59 TCR-sequenced participants, respectively.

The CDR3 regions of human TCRbeta chains were analyzed by immunosequencing. The original methods were these. Repertoire TCRs were matched against a reference library of SARS-CoV-2-specific TCRs generated with the MIRA antigen-specificity platform. Breadth was defined as the fraction of unique TCRs that were SARS-CoV-2-associated. Depth was defined as the fraction of total T cells that were SARS-CoV-2-associated. Using the MIRA data, each spike-specific TCR was assigned both to the spike region to which the TCR was reactive and to a CD4 or CD8 class. Log10-transformed breadth and depth values were compared by one-way ANOVA with Sidak's multiple comparisons tests. TCRdb took over this immuneACCESS table, retaining in-frame rearrangements with V and J assigned. Such tables are incomplete; in checked studies, under half of the missing clones stem from an unresolved V gene, and the remainder is unexplained. V and J calls and clone size are given by that table; D and trimming were obtained from the DNA. Recorded for this sample are 75,000 to 90,000 clones; 80% to 90% of them occurred a single time. Of the sample, approximately 13% falls within the top ten clones.

The CDR3 spans 13 residues, from the cysteine through the phenylalanine. The retained sequence is limited to the CDR3, 39 bases, with the frame set at the first base. CDR1 is given as MNHEY and CDR2 as SVGAGI, both from the germline V gene. V is reduced by 4 bases and J by 3 bases, leaving a spacing of 9 bases between them. What the work shows at the level of the full study, not this receptor alone: Because no samples from the day 14 peak response were available, repertoires could be characterized only after the peak T cell response. Participants were mostly white British, with more females than males. The authors suggested clonal diversity may have been underestimated. Epitopes outside the regions mutated in the B.1.351 and B.1.1.7 variants were reportedly recognized by nearly half of the unique spike-specific TCRs. Only five or six AZD1222 recipients were SARS-CoV-2 seropositive at baseline, limiting conclusions about previously exposed vaccinees. After two AZD1222 doses, spike-specific TCR breadth and depth were significantly higher than at day 0 and than in MenACWY recipients. The vaccine-associated CD4 TCRs covered the entire spike protein, and the dominant responses fell in regions 160-218 and 743-854. The 56-69-year group was small, and its depth increase did not reach significance, likely because of low power.

Read against the paper, the sample's time point label means: baseline before first vaccination. The vaccinee samples were drawn from two UK trials, COV001 and COV002, one of which was a single-blind randomized controlled phase 2/3 trial testing AZD1222 (ChAdOx1 nCoV-19) in healthy adults. Trial participant PBMC samples were collected at day 0 and day 28 after the second dose for TCRbeta chain sequencing. Notes on this clone: Its antigen remains undetermined. Base qualities are not provided; no much larger clone lies one nucleotide away.

The receptor was derived from an adult in good health. Sequences were derived from peripheral blood, sampled on day 0 of AZD1222 vaccination. Recombination joined TRBV6-5 with TRBJ1-2; TRBD1 could be the D gene, as 5 bases match. The CDR3 region reads CASSWQGYYGYTF. The nucleotides read TGTGCCAGCAGTTGGCAGGGCTACTATGGCTACACCTTC.